This is a list of T cell receptor beta chains from one sample in a study of Ad26.COV2.S vaccination and SARS-CoV-2 variants. Measured with immunoSEQ multiplex PCR; TCRdb has only the in-frame clones, and not every one. The table lists almost 400,000 clones, about 89% of them singletons, with around 1.9% in the top ten. Sequencing was performed on peripheral blood, taken in a trial of Ad26.COV2.S vaccine versus placebo. The source is a person between 18 and 60 years old who received the Ad26.COV2.S COVID-19 vaccine or a placebo. Each CDR3 is given with its conserved first and last residue. Each record gives: J gene, clone size, V gene, D gene, CDR3 DNA, CDR3 protein. D genes are given only for firm matches. Only some rows state a clone size, as once, few, many or a class for expanded clones.

J gene: TRBJ2-5
clone size: -
V gene: TRBV5-1
D gene: -
CDR3 DNA: TGCGCCAGCAGCTTCTTATTGACTAACCAAGAGACCCAGTACTTC
CDR3 protein: CASSFLLTNQETQYF

J gene: TRBJ2-5
clone size: -
V gene: TRBV11-2
D gene: TRBD1
CDR3 DNA: TGTGCCAGCAGTTGGACAGGGCAAGAGACCCAGTACTTC
CDR3 protein: CASSWTGQETQYF

J gene: TRBJ2-7
clone size: -
V gene: TRBV3-1/TRBV3-2
D gene: TRBD1
CDR3 DNA: TGTGCCAGCAGCCAAGACGGCACAGGGGGCAAGGGCCTCGAGCAGTACTTC
CDR3 protein: CASSQDGTGGKGLEQYF

J gene: TRBJ2-1
clone size: -
V gene: TRBV23-1
D gene: TRBD2
CDR3 DNA: TGCGCCAGCAGTCAATCGAGGTTTACGGGAGGCCGCCCGTACAATGAGCAGTTCTTC
CDR3 protein: CASSQSRFTGGRPYNEQFF

J gene: TRBJ2-3
clone size: -
V gene: TRBV7-3
D gene: TRBD2
CDR3 DNA: TGTGCCAGCTCCGGGGGGTCCACAGATACGCAGTATTTT
CDR3 protein: CASSGGSTDTQYF

J gene: TRBJ2-7
clone size: once
V gene: TRBV5-4
D gene: TRBD1
CDR3 DNA: TGTGCCAGCAGCTTGTACCGGCAGGGGGCAAACGAGCAGTACTTC
CDR3 protein: CASSLYRQGANEQYF

J gene: TRBJ2-1
clone size: few
V gene: TRBV6-5
D gene: TRBD1
CDR3 DNA: TGTGCTAGTAGGGGGCTGGGCTCCTACAATGAGCAGTTCTTC
CDR3 protein: CASRGLGSYNEQFF

J gene: TRBJ2-7
clone size: -
V gene: TRBV5-4
D gene: TRBD2
CDR3 DNA: TGTGCCAGCAGCTTGGCAACTAGCGGGAGCGGCGAGCAGTACTTC
CDR3 protein: CASSLATSGSGEQYF

J gene: TRBJ1-1
clone size: -
V gene: TRBV5-1
D gene: TRBD1
CDR3 DNA: TGCGCCAGCAGCTTGGCTACAGGGGTGAGCACTGAAGCTTTCTTT
CDR3 protein: CASSLATGVSTEAFF

J gene: TRBJ1-6
clone size: -
V gene: TRBV28
D gene: -
CDR3 DNA: TGTGCCAGCACTTTAACGAGGGGGATTTATAATTCACCCCTCCACTTT
CDR3 protein: CASTLTRGIYNSPLHF

J gene: TRBJ2-5
clone size: -
V gene: TRBV7-8
D gene: -
CDR3 DNA: TGTGCCAGCAGCTACGGGTTTTCGGAGACCCAGTACTTC
CDR3 protein: CASSYGFSETQYF

J gene: TRBJ2-1
clone size: -
V gene: TRBV19
D gene: TRBD2
CDR3 DNA: TGTGCCAGTAGTACCCGGACTAGCGGGGGTTACAATGAGCAGTTCTTC
CDR3 protein: CASSTRTSGGYNEQFF

J gene: TRBJ1-1
clone size: -
V gene: TRBV5-5
D gene: -
CDR3 DNA: TGTGCCAGCAGCCGGCAGGCGAACACTGAAGCTTTCTTT
CDR3 protein: CASSRQANTEAFF

J gene: TRBJ2-3
clone size: -
V gene: TRBV4-1
D gene: TRBD1
CDR3 DNA: TGCGCCAGCAGCCCATCGGGACAGGGGCAGGGGGATACGCAGTATTTT
CDR3 protein: CASSPSGQGQGDTQYF

J gene: TRBJ2-5
clone size: -
V gene: TRBV28
D gene: TRBD1
CDR3 DNA: TGTGCCAGCAGTTTCCCAGGGGGCGATCGAAAGACCCAGTACTTC
CDR3 protein: CASSFPGGDRKTQYF

J gene: TRBJ2-1
clone size: -
V gene: TRBV14
D gene: -
CDR3 DNA: TGTGCCAGCAGCCAAGAAGATCCCCCCGAGGGCGACAACTACAATGAGCAGTTCTTC
CDR3 protein: CASSQEDPPEGDNYNEQFF

J gene: TRBJ1-1
clone size: once
V gene: TRBV5-1
D gene: TRBD1
CDR3 DNA: TGCGCCAGCAGCTTCAACCCGGGGACAGGGGGCCAGAACACTGAAGCTTTCTTT
CDR3 protein: CASSFNPGTGGQNTEAFF

J gene: TRBJ1-1
clone size: -
V gene: TRBV12-3/TRBV12-4
D gene: -
CDR3 DNA: TGTGCCAGCAGTTTATACAGTGCAGCTTTCTTT
CDR3 protein: CASSLYSAAFF

J gene: TRBJ1-3
clone size: -
V gene: TRBV7-9
D gene: TRBD1
CDR3 DNA: TGTGCCAGCAGCCTAACGAGAGGGGGCTTTACTGGAAACACCATATATTTT
CDR3 protein: CASSLTRGGFTGNTIYF

J gene: TRBJ2-1
clone size: -
V gene: TRBV19
D gene: -
CDR3 DNA: TGTGCCAGTAGTCCTGATGGCGGGCTTTACAATGAGCAGTTCTTC
CDR3 protein: CASSPDGGLYNEQFF

J gene: TRBJ2-2
clone size: -
V gene: TRBV6-5
D gene: TRBD2
CDR3 DNA: TGTGCCAGCAAGGCACTAGCGATGAACACCGGGGAGCTGTTTTTT
CDR3 protein: CASKALAMNTGELFF

J gene: TRBJ1-1
clone size: -
V gene: TRBV9
D gene: -
CDR3 DNA: TGTGCCAGCAGCGAGACCGGCGGGAGGTCTGAAGCTTTCTTT
CDR3 protein: CASSETGGRSEAFF

J gene: TRBJ1-4
clone size: -
V gene: TRBV7-9
D gene: -
CDR3 DNA: TGTGCCAGCAGCTTAGCGTGGGAATCCACTAATGAAAAACTGTTTTTT
CDR3 protein: CASSLAWESTNEKLFF

J gene: TRBJ2-7
clone size: -
V gene: TRBV6-2/TRBV6-3
D gene: -
CDR3 DNA: TGTGCCAGCAGCTCTTTAGCTCCCCTTTCCGAGCAGTACTTC
CDR3 protein: CASSSLAPLSEQYF

J gene: TRBJ2-7
clone size: -
V gene: TRBV27
D gene: -
CDR3 DNA: TGTGCCAGCAGTTTAAACCCAGGGGGGCCCTACGAGCAGTACTTC
CDR3 protein: CASSLNPGGPYEQYF

J gene: TRBJ2-3
clone size: -
V gene: TRBV28
D gene: -
CDR3 DNA: TGTGCCAGCAGTTTATGGCGGGGCTGGGGCACAGATACGCAGTATTTT
CDR3 protein: CASSLWRGWGTDTQYF

J gene: TRBJ1-4
clone size: -
V gene: TRBV19
D gene: -
CDR3 DNA: TGTGCCAGTAGTATAGGGGCAGGGAGTGAAAAACTGTTTTTT
CDR3 protein: CASSIGAGSEKLFF

J gene: TRBJ1-3
clone size: -
V gene: TRBV9
D gene: -
CDR3 DNA: TGTGCCAGCAGCGCGGGACATCGCTCTGGAAACACCATATATTTT
CDR3 protein: CASSAGHRSGNTIYF

J gene: TRBJ2-7
clone size: once
V gene: TRBV6-5
D gene: TRBD1
CDR3 DNA: TGTGCCAGCAGTAGACAGGGTAACTCCTACGAGCAGTACTTC
CDR3 protein: CASSRQGNSYEQYF

J gene: TRBJ2-1
clone size: -
V gene: TRBV7-8
D gene: -
CDR3 DNA: TGTGCCAGCAGCCACGGGACTGAATACAATGAGCAGTTCTTC
CDR3 protein: CASSHGTEYNEQFF

J gene: TRBJ1-3
clone size: few
V gene: TRBV7-2
D gene: -
CDR3 DNA: TGTGCCAGCAGCTTAGGGTCAGGGGTTGGAAACACCATATATTTT
CDR3 protein: CASSLGSGVGNTIYF

J gene: TRBJ2-6
clone size: -
V gene: TRBV6-6
D gene: -
CDR3 DNA: TGTGCCAGCAGTTTGGCACACTCTGGGGCCAACGTCCTGACTTTC
CDR3 protein: CASSLAHSGANVLTF

J gene: TRBJ1-1
clone size: -
V gene: TRBV3-1/TRBV3-2
D gene: -
CDR3 DNA: TGTGCCAGCAGCACCAGGAAGAGGAACACTGAAGCTTTCTTT
CDR3 protein: CASSTRKRNTEAFF

J gene: TRBJ2-5
clone size: -
V gene: TRBV6-5
D gene: -
CDR3 DNA: TGTGCCAGCTCAACAGTCGGGGAGACCCAGTACTTC
CDR3 protein: CASSTVGETQYF

J gene: TRBJ1-2
clone size: -
V gene: TRBV5-1
D gene: -
CDR3 DNA: TGCGCCAGCCGACCGACCCAAGCTAACTATGGCTACACCTTC
CDR3 protein: CASRPTQANYGYTF

J gene: TRBJ1-2
clone size: -
V gene: TRBV5-6
D gene: TRBD1
CDR3 DNA: TGTGCCAGCCGCGGAGGGGGCCATGGCTACACCTTC
CDR3 protein: CASRGGGHGYTF

J gene: TRBJ1-2
clone size: -
V gene: TRBV7-8
D gene: -
CDR3 DNA: TGTGCCAGCAGCGAAACTCGAACAGGAGATGGCTACACCTTC
CDR3 protein: CASSETRTGDGYTF

J gene: TRBJ2-5
clone size: -
V gene: TRBV11-2
D gene: TRBD2
CDR3 DNA: TGTGCCAGCAGCTTCGATTACCCGGGACTAGCGGGAACGGAGACCCAGTACTTC
CDR3 protein: CASSFDYPGLAGTETQYF

J gene: TRBJ2-6
clone size: -
V gene: TRBV7-3
D gene: -
CDR3 DNA: TGTGCCAGCAGCTTAATGGCTCCCGGTACTGGGGCCAACGTCCTGACTTTC
CDR3 protein: CASSLMAPGTGANVLTF

J gene: TRBJ1-2
clone size: -
V gene: TRBV2
D gene: TRBD1
CDR3 DNA: TGTGCCAGCACCCCCCCGGGGGGGACAGGGGGCGGCACCTTC
CDR3 protein: CASTPPGGTGGGTF

J gene: TRBJ2-3
clone size: -
V gene: TRBV10-3
D gene: TRBD2
CDR3 DNA: TGTGCCATCAGTCCTAGCGGTAGCACAGATACGCAGTATTTT
CDR3 protein: CAISPSGSTDTQYF

J gene: TRBJ2-7
clone size: few
V gene: TRBV18
D gene: -
CDR3 DNA: TGTGCCAGCTCATCCTACCAGAGCTCCTACGAGCAGTACTTC
CDR3 protein: CASSSYQSSYEQYF

J gene: TRBJ2-1
clone size: once
V gene: TRBV6-1
D gene: -
CDR3 DNA: TGTGCCAGCAGTGAACCCGGGATAGGGTACAATGAGCAGTTCTTC
CDR3 protein: CASSEPGIGYNEQFF

J gene: TRBJ2-3
clone size: -
V gene: TRBV7-2
D gene: -
CDR3 DNA: TGTGCCAGCAGCAGAGACGGGGGGCCCACAGATACGCAGTATTTT
CDR3 protein: CASSRDGGPTDTQYF

J gene: TRBJ1-2
clone size: -
V gene: TRBV29-1
D gene: -
CDR3 DNA: TGCAGCGTTTTCCCTGACAGGCAAGCTAACTATGGCTACACCTTC
CDR3 protein: CSVFPDRQANYGYTF